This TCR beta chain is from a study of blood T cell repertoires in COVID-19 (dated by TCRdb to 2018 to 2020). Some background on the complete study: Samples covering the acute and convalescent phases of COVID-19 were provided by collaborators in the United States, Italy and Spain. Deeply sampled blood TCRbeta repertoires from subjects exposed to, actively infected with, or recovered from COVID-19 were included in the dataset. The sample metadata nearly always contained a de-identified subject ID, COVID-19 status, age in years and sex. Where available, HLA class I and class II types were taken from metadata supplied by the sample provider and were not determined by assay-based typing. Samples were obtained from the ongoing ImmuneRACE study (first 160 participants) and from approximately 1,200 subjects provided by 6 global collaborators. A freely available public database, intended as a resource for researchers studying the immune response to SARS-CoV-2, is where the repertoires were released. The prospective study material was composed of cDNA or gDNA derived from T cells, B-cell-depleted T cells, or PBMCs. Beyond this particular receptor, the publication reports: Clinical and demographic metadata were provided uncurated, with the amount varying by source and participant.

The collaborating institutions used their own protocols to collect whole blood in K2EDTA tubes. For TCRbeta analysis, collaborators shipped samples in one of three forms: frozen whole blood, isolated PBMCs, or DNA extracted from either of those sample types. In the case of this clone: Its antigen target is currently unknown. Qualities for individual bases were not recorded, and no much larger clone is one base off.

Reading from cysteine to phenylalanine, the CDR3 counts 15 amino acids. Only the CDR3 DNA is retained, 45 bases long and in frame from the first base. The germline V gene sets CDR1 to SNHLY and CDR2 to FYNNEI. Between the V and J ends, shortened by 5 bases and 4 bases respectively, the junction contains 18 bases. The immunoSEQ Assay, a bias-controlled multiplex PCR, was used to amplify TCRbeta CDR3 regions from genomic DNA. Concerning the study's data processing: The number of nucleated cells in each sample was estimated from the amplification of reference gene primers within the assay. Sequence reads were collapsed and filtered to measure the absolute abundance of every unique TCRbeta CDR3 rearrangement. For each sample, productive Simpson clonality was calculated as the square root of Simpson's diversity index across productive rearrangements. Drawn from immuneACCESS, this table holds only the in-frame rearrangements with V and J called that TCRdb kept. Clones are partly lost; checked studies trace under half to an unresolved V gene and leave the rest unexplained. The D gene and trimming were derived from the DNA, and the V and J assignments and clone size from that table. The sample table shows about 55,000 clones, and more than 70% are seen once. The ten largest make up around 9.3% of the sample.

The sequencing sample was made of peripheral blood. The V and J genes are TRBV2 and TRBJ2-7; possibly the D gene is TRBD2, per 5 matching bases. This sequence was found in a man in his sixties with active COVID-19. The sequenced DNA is TGTGCCAGCAGTTTAGGTCCCGCTGGGAGATACGAGCAGTACTTC. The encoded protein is CASSLGPAGRYEQYF.